The 25 T cell receptor beta chains below all came from one sample that was sequenced in a study of CD8 T cells in Susac syndrome. RNA, at about 0.45 to 1 ug, was reverse transcribed with random hexamers. From the immunoSEQ multiplex PCR reads, TCRdb called clonotypes with MiXCR, one entry per CDR3 protein. The data show over 150,000 distinct CDR3 sequences, with 90% to 95% seen just once and 0.099% held by the top ten. The specimen sequenced was CD4+ T cells from PBMCs. These receptors all come from a human donor with Susac syndrome.

The CDR3 here is CSAWDGGTQYF. The DNA of the CDR3 is TGCAGTGCTTGGGATGGAGGTACGCAGTATTTT. This sequence joins TRBV20-1 and TRBJ2-3; TRBD2 is a possible D gene (5 bases). This CDR3 comprises 11 residues. In germline, CDR1 is DFQATT, CDR2 SNEGSKA (reference sequence). V lost 5 bases, J lost 8 bases, and 11 bases lay in between.

CDR3 bases: TGTGCCAGCTCAGGATTTGACTACGAGCAGTACTTC. It specifies CASSGFDYEQYF. The V and J genes are TRBV12-3 or TRBV12-4 and TRBJ2-7; unclear D gene. Trimming left V 8 bases short and J 3 bases short, with 11 bases between. This CDR3 has 12 residues.

V and J are TRBV7-8 and TRBJ1-4; D remains unclear. The CDR3 is made up of 15 amino acids. Germline CDR1 reads SGHVS; CDR2 reads FQNEAQ. The V end lost 1 base, the J end lost 5 bases, and 11 bases lay between the germline ends. In DNA form, the CDR3 reads TGTGCCAGCAGCTTAGGAGGGCCCGAGAATGAAAAACTGTTTTTT. Translation gives CASSLGGPENEKLFF.

The chain carries TRBV20-1 and TRBJ2-7; 10 bases agree with TRBD2. Germline CDR1 and CDR2: DFQATT and SNEGSKA (reference sequence). This CDR3 has 14 amino acids. After removal of 1 base from V and 2 bases from J, the junction contained 2 bases not matched to a gene. This CDR3 is CSARGLAGAYEQYF. CDR3 nucleotides: TGCAGTGCTAGAGGTCTAGCGGGAGCCTACGAGCAGTACTTC.

V is TRBV18 and J is TRBJ2-1, with D unresolved. Germline V gives CDR1 KGHSH, CDR2 LQKENI. The CDR3 extends over 15 amino acids. Trimming cost V 3 bases and J 8 bases, with 17 bases left between them. CDR3 loop: CASSPGRIDRDEQFF. The DNA for the CDR3 is TGTGCCAGCTCACCCGGACGGATTGATAGGGATGAGCAGTTCTTC.

The gene calls are TRBV11-3 and TRBJ2-7; possibly TRBD2 for D (6 bases). The V and J ends lost 3 bases and 5 bases respectively, with 11 bases between them. This CDR3 is built from 13 residues. The germline gives CDR1 SGHNT, CDR2 YENEEA. The CDR3 loop is CASSFNQRDEQYF. DNA of the CDR3: TGTGCCAGCAGCTTTAACCAGCGGGACGAGCAGTACTTC.

This clonotype was found a few times. The chain links TRBV6-1 to TRBJ2-1, with D possibly matching TRBD2 (5 bases). Germline-derived CDR1 and CDR2 are MNHNS and SASEGT. The CDR3 covers 16 residues. V was trimmed by 4 bases and J by 5 bases, leaving 18 bases between them. The CDR3 DNA follows: TGTGCCAGCAGTGGTCTAGGAGCGGAAGCCAACAATGAGCAGTTCTTC. The encoded protein is CASSGLGAEANNEQFF.

This chain connects TRBV2 to TRBJ2-5, with TRBD2 as a possible D gene (5 bases). Germline CDR1 reads SNHLY; CDR2 reads FYNNEI. This CDR3 has 12 amino acids. Trimming removed 7 bases from V and 5 bases from J, with 11 bases in between. The CDR3 DNA reads as TGTGCCAGCACCGGAAGAGGGGAGACCCAGTACTTC. The encoded protein is CASTGRGETQYF.

Only one count was recorded for this clonotype. The chain recombines TRBV29-1 with TRBJ2-1, with D perhaps matching TRBD2 (6 bases). This CDR3 is 14 amino acids long. The V end lost 4 bases, the J end lost 4 bases, and 14 bases lay between the germline ends. Per the germline V gene, CDR1 is SQVTM and CDR2 is ANQGSEA. CDR3 sequence: CSVVPVGTYNEQFF. CDR3 nucleotides: TGCAGCGTTGTACCGGTTGGGACTTACAATGAGCAGTTCTTC.

V usage is TRBV4-2 and J usage is TRBJ1-1, with a possible D match to TRBD1 (6 bases). V was shortened by 0 bases and J by 5 bases, with 16 bases between the two germline ends. Germline CDR1 and CDR2: LGHNA and YNFKEQ. The CDR3 covers 16 residues. CDR3 bases: TGTGCCAGCAGCCAAGATCTCGGGAGGGGGGGAACTGAAGCTTTCTTT. Translation gives CASSQDLGRGGTEAFF.

The chain uses TRBV9 and TRBJ2-1; TRBD1 or TRBD2 may be the D gene (5 bases each). V lost 0 bases and J lost 7, with 23 bases in between. The CDR3 is 18 residues long. Germline CDR1 is SGDLS and CDR2 is YYNGEE. The CDR3 loop reads CASSVGGGGGVIGNEQFF. In DNA, the CDR3 is TGTGCCAGCAGCGTAGGAGGAGGTGGGGGAGTAATCGGTAATGAGCAGTTCTTC. Complete variable domain (other parts from reference TRBV9 and TRBJ2-1): DSGVTQTPKHLITATGQRVTLRCSPRSGDLSVYWYQQSLDQGLQFLIQYYNGEERAKGNILERFSAQQFPDLHSELNLSSLELGDSALYFCASSVGGGGGVIGNEQFFGPGTRLTVL.

V usage is TRBV4-1 and J usage is TRBJ2-7; 10 bases map to TRBD2. This CDR3 is built from 15 residues. Germline V lookup: CDR1 MGHRA, CDR2 YSYEKL. V was pared by 1 base and J by 5 bases, with 5 bases of the junction left unmatched. CDR3 DNA sequence: TGCGCCAGCAGCCAAGTCGGACTAGCGGTCCACGAGCAGTACTTC. As protein: CASSQVGLAVHEQYF.

The chain couples TRBV7-9 to TRBJ2-6; D uncertain. CDR1 and CDR2 from the germline V gene are SEHNR and FQNEAQ (reference sequence). V lost 5 bases and J lost 0, with 8 bases in between. CDR3 length: 15 amino acids. The DNA for the CDR3 is TGTGCCAGCAGCCTAGAAATCTCTGGGGCCAACGTCCTGACTTTC. It yields the protein CASSLEISGANVLTF.

The V call is TRBV2, the J call TRBJ2-7, with 7 bases that match TRBD1. This CDR3 has 15 residues. Trimming removed 7 bases from V and 2 bases from J; junction bases left unmatched: 11. The germline V gene encodes CDR1 SNHLY and CDR2 FYNNEI. CDR3: CASTSVQGSTYEQYF. CDR3 coding DNA: TGTGCCAGCACCAGTGTACAGGGGTCCACCTACGAGCAGTACTTC.

The chain combines TRBV30 with TRBJ2-7, with TRBD1 matching over 7 bases. The junction had 11 bases not matched to a gene; V was cut back by 8 bases and J by 4 bases. The germline CDR1 and CDR2 sequences are GTSNPN and SVGIG (reference sequence). The CDR3 contains 13 residues. The CDR3 sequence is CALKEGGGYEQYF. Here the CDR3 DNA reads TGTGCCCTCAAAGAAGGGGGCGGATACGAGCAGTACTTC. The complete variable domain, with remaining parts taken from reference TRBV30 and TRBJ2-7, reads SQTIHQWPATLVQPVGSPLSLECTVEGTSNPNLYWYRQAAGRGLQLLFYSVGIGQISSEVPQNLSASRPQDRQFILSSKKLLLSDSGFYLCALKEGGGYEQYFGPGTRLTVT.

CDR3 bases: TGTGCCAGCAGTGCGGACAGACAAGAGACCCAGTACTTC. Amino acids: CASSADRQETQYF. The J gene is TRBJ2-5, the V gene TRBV2, with D possibly matching TRBD1 (6 bases). The germline V gene encodes CDR1 SNHLY and CDR2 FYNNEI. This CDR3 spans 13 amino acids. V was clipped by 4 bases and J by 2 bases, with 8 bases between them.

This chain connects TRBV24-1 to TRBJ1-2; D possibly corresponds to TRBD1 (6 bases). V lost 5 bases and J 2 bases, leaving 11 bases between the germline ends. Germline V CDR1 and CDR2: KGHDR, SFDVKD. The CDR3 consists of 14 residues. The CDR3 DNA sequence: TGTGCCACCAGTGCCGAAGACAGGAACTATGGCTACACCTTC. Encoded protein: CATSAEDRNYGYTF.

The chain joins TRBV20-1 to TRBJ2-3; weak D call: TRBD2 (6 bases). Germline V gene data show CDR1 as DFQATT and CDR2 as SNEGSKA (reference sequence). Trimming left V 3 bases short and J 1 base short, with 8 bases between. CDR3 length equals 13 residues. The CDR3 bases are TGCAGTGCTAGGGACTATCGCACAGATACGCAGTATTTT. This gives the protein CSARDYRTDTQYF.

The V call is TRBV7-2, the J call TRBJ2-5; D not certain. Germline V CDR1 and CDR2: SGHTA, FQGNSA. CDR3 length equals 17 residues. The V gene lost 2 bases and the J gene lost 2 bases, with 18 bases spanning the gap. In nucleotides, the CDR3 is TGTGCCAGCAGCTTATCGTGGGGAAGGGTAGGACAAGAGACCCAGTACTTC. Translation gives CASSLSWGRVGQETQYF.

The chain carries TRBV7-6 and TRBJ2-2, with 8 bases aligning to TRBD1. The CDR3 runs to 15 residues. The V gene end was trimmed by 5 bases and the J gene end by 6 bases; junction bases not matched to a gene: 8. CDR1 and CDR2 from the germline V gene are SGHVS and FNYEAQ. The chain's CDR3 is CASSTDRVRAGELFF. For the CDR3, the DNA is TGTGCCAGCAGCACGGACAGGGTTCGTGCCGGGGAGCTGTTTTTT. Full variable domain (remainder filled in from reference TRBV7-6 and TRBJ2-2): GAGVSQSPRYKVTKRGQDVALRCDPISGHVSLYWYRQALGQGPEFLTYFNYEAQQDKSGLPNDRFSAERPEGSISTLTIQRTEQRDSAMYRCASSTDRVRAGELFFGEGSRLTVL.

This chain joins TRBV6-4 and TRBJ2-2; maybe TRBD2 (6 bases). This CDR3 spans 14 amino acids. The V end was cut by 7 bases, the J end by 5 bases, with 14 bases between. CDR1 MRHNA and CDR2 SNTAGT come from the germline V gene. The CDR3 DNA reads as TGTGCCAGCATAAGCGGGCCCGGGACCGGGGAGCTGTTTTTT. This sequence encodes CASISGPGTGELFF.

The chain combines TRBV20-1 with TRBJ1-5; perhaps TRBD1 as D (6 bases). This CDR3 is built from 13 residues. Germline-derived CDR1 and CDR2 are DFQATT and SNEGSKA (reference sequence). V was cut by 3 bases and J by 6 bases, with 12 bases left in between. In nucleotides, the CDR3 is TGCAGTGCTAGGTCTACAGGGACTCAGCCCCAGCATTTT. Translation gives CSARSTGTQPQHF.

The J gene is TRBJ2-2, the V gene TRBV24-1, with TRBD2 identical over 8 bases. V gave up 3 bases and J gave up 3 bases; unmatched junction bases: 5. Germline V gene sequence: CDR1 KGHDR, CDR2 SFDVKD. This CDR3 region has 16 residues. The CDR3 here is CATSDPGLDDTGELFF. The CDR3 DNA reads TGTGCCACCAGTGATCCGGGACTAGATGACACCGGGGAGCTGTTTTTT.

The chain employs TRBV3-1 and TRBJ1-3; D call uncertain. V dropped 1 base and J dropped 8 bases, with 9 bases sitting between them. Germline V CDR1 and CDR2: LGHDT, YNNKEL (reference sequence). The CDR3 runs 13 residues. CDR3 DNA sequence: TGTGCCAGCAGCCAAGGCCCCACTGACACCATATATTTT. This codes for CASSQGPTDTIYF.

The rearrangement uses TRBV27 and TRBJ2-1, with D possibly TRBD1 on 6 matching bases. Trimming pared 7 bases from V and 5 bases from J, leaving 18 bases between. The CDR3 is made up of 15 amino acids. From germline, CDR1 is MNHEY and CDR2 SMNVEV (reference sequence). Here the CDR3 DNA reads TGTGCCAGCAAGCTACAGGGCCTGGTCGACAATGAGCAGTTCTTC. It is translated as CASKLQGLVDNEQFF.